This is a list of T cell receptor beta chains from one sample in a study of cytomegalovirus exposure and HLA in healthy donors. Sequencing was performed with immunoSEQ multiplex PCR; in TCRdb, only in-frame clones are kept and a portion is missing. The sample records about 250,000 clones, roughly 87% being singletons. The sample comprised PBMCs. The source of these receptors is a man aged 18 to 30 in good health and CMV-seropositive. CDR3s include the opening cysteine and the closing phenylalanine or tryptophan. The order of the fields is CDR3 protein, CDR3 length, V gene.

CDR3 protein: CASSLAPGAQEQFF; CDR3 length: 14; V gene: TRBV5-1
CDR3 protein: CASRAGGETQYF; CDR3 length: 12; V gene: TRBV6-5
CDR3 protein: CASSFSGRIVDEQFF; CDR3 length: 15; V gene: TRBV5-1
CDR3 protein: CASSIGGQPQHF; CDR3 length: 12; V gene: TRBV19
CDR3 protein: CASRLAGAGETQYF; CDR3 length: 14; V gene: TRBV2
CDR3 protein: CASSVKWDFHNEQFF; CDR3 length: 15; V gene: TRBV7-8
CDR3 protein: CASTRRGPGRAGELFF; CDR3 length: 16; V gene: TRBV27
CDR3 protein: CASSYNNEQFF; CDR3 length: 11; V gene: TRBV6-5
CDR3 protein: CASSFALPGDTQYF; CDR3 length: 14; V gene: TRBV27
CDR3 protein: CASKITGVDYGYTF; CDR3 length: 14; V gene: TRBV28
CDR3 protein: CASSLRRGRIQGHFLPYEQYF; CDR3 length: 21; V gene: TRBV28
CDR3 protein: CASTEFTSRAVRGYTF; CDR3 length: 16; V gene: TRBV19
CDR3 protein: CASSNYRGGSETQYF; CDR3 length: 15; V gene: TRBV7-9
CDR3 protein: CASRNMGGVSYGYTF; CDR3 length: 15; V gene: TRBV2
CDR3 protein: CASSGLPGLASTDTQYF; CDR3 length: 17; V gene: TRBV5-6
CDR3 protein: CASSLGLADYEQYF; CDR3 length: 14; V gene: TRBV5-7
CDR3 protein: CASSGYSGGTGELFF; CDR3 length: 15; V gene: TRBV9
CDR3 protein: CASSSRTGRSYEQYF; CDR3 length: 15; V gene: TRBV19
CDR3 protein: CASSQIPGKSTDTQYF; CDR3 length: 16; V gene: TRBV14
CDR3 protein: CASSEALPETQYF; CDR3 length: 13; V gene: TRBV6-1
CDR3 protein: CASSYDRAYGYTF; CDR3 length: 13; V gene: TRBV19
CDR3 protein: CASSLTAVWGTYNEQFF; CDR3 length: 17; V gene: TRBV28
CDR3 protein: CAIRRTGDGSNEQFF; CDR3 length: 15; V gene: TRBV10-3
CDR3 protein: CASSLAAWTGNYGYTF; CDR3 length: 16; V gene: TRBV5-1
CDR3 protein: CASSFAGGSDTEAFF; CDR3 length: 15; V gene: TRBV5-1
CDR3 protein: CASSLDLAGGTDTQYF; CDR3 length: 16; V gene: TRBV5-1
CDR3 protein: CASSLGTDHEKLFF; CDR3 length: 14; V gene: TRBV5-4
CDR3 protein: CASDGGASGLSYEQYF; CDR3 length: 16; V gene: TRBV28
CDR3 protein: CASSWGDTQYF; CDR3 length: 11; V gene: TRBV5-1
CDR3 protein: CASSAGWSGAGYNEQFF; CDR3 length: 17; V gene: TRBV2
CDR3 protein: CASSEGLARSEAFF; CDR3 length: 14; V gene: TRBV25-1